Included here is one T cell receptor (beta chain) sequence, with context. This table comes from immunoSEQ multiplex PCR, and its TCRdb copy is limited to in-frame clones, with some not included. Among around 110,000 clones listed, 82% were seen once. The CDR3 length is 14 residues. The V gene end was trimmed by 8 bases and the J gene end by 0 bases; junction bases not matched to a gene: 6. The germline CDR1 and CDR2 sequences are MNHNY and SVGAGI (reference sequence). This entry is derived from a study of blood T cell repertoires in COVID-19. The source of this sequence is a man aged 70 or older with acute or convalescent COVID-19. Sequenced input: peripheral blood. The chain recombines TRBV6-6 with TRBJ2-7; 8 bases line up with TRBD2. CDR3 coding DNA: TGTGCCAGCCGAACCCGGGAGGGCTCCTACGAGCAGTACTTC. Encoded protein: CASRTREGSYEQYF.